This T cell receptor beta chain originates from a study of OX40 agonist ivuxolimab in advanced cancers. The overall study: Partial responses were recorded for three patients, including one with hepatocellular carcinoma and two with cutaneous melanoma.

Systemic immunosuppression or a history of autoimmune disease excluded patients. Only in-frame clones appear in the TCRdb table, and some are missing; sequencing was by immunoSEQ multiplex PCR. The sample lists fewer than 25,000 clones; approximately 71% were seen once. Germline-derived CDR1 and CDR2 are SGHRS and YFSETQ. Trimming shortened V by 0 bases and J by 2 bases, and 7 bases separated the two germline ends. The CDR3 sequence is 14 residues long. The chain is built from TRBV5-1 and TRBJ2-3; a weak D match, TRBD1 (6 bases). The specimen comprised CD4+ or CD8+ T cells sorted from blood, sampled in a trial of the OX40 agonist ivuxolimab. This TCR derives from an adult with an advanced solid tumor such as melanoma, head and neck, liver or kidney cancer. In DNA, the CDR3 is TGCGCCAGCAGCTTGGGGACAGCCACAGATACGCAGTATTTT. Protein: CASSLGTATDTQYF.